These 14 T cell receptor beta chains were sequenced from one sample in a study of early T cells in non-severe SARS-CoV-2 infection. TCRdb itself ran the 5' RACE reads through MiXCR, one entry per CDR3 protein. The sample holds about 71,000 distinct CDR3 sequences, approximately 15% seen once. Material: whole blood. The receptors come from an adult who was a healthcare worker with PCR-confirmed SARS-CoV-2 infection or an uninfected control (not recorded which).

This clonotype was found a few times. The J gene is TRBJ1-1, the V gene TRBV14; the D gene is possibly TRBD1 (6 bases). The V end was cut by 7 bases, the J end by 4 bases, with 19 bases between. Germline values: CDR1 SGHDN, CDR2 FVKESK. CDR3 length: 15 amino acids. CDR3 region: CASTLRGGRGTEAFF. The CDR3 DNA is TGTGCCAGCACCCTCCGGGGGGGCAGGGGCACTGAAGCTTTCTTT.

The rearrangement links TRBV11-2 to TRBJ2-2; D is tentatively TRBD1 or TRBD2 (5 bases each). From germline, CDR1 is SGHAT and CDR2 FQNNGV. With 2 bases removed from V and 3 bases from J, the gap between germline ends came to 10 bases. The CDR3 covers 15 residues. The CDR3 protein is CASSLLRGDTGELFF. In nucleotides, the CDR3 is TGTGCCAGCAGCTTATTACGAGGGGACACCGGGGAGCTGTTTTTT. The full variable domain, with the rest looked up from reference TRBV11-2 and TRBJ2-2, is EAGVAQSPRYKIIEKRQSVAFWCNPISGHATLYWYQQILGQGPKLLIQFQNNGVVDDSQLPKDRFSAERLKGVDSTLKIQPAKLEDSAVYLCASSLLRGDTGELFFGEGSRLTVL.

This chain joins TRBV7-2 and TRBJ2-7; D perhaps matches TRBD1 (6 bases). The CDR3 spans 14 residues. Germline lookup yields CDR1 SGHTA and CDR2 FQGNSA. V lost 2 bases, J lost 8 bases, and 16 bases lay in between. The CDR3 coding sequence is TGTGCCAGCAGCTTACAGGGGATGCTCATCAAGCAGTACTTC. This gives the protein CASSLQGMLIKQYF.

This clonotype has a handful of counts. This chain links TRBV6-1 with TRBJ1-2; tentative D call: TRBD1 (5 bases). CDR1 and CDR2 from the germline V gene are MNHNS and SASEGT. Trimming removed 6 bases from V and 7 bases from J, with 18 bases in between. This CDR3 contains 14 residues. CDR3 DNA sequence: TGTGCCAGCAGCCGAACGGAGGGGAACGGTGGCTACACCTTC. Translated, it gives CASSRTEGNGGYTF.

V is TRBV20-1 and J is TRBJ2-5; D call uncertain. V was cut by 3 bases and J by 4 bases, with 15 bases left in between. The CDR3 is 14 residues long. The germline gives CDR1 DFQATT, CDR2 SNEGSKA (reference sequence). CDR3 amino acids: CSASLTFRRETQYF. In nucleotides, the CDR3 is TGCAGTGCTAGTCTAACTTTCCGCAGAGAGACCCAGTACTTC.

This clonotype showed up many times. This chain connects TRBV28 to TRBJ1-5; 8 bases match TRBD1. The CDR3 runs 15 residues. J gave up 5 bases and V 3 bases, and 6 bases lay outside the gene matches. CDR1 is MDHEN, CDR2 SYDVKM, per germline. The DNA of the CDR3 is TGTGCCAGCAGTTTGGCAGGGGGCTTGTATCAGCCCCAGCATTTT. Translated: CASSLAGGLYQPQHF.

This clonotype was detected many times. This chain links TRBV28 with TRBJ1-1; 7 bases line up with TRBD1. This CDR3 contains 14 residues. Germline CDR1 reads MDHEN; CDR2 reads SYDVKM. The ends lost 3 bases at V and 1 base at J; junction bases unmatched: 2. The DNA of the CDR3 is TGTGCCAGCAGTTTGACAGGGACGAACACTGAAGCTTTCTTT. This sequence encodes CASSLTGTNTEAFF.

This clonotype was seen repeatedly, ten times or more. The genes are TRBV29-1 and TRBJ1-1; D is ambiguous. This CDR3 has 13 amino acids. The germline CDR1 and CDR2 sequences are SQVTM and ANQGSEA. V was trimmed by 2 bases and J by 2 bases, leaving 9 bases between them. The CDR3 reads CSVEIQLNTEAFF. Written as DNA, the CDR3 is TGCAGCGTTGAAATACAGTTAAACACTGAAGCTTTCTTT.

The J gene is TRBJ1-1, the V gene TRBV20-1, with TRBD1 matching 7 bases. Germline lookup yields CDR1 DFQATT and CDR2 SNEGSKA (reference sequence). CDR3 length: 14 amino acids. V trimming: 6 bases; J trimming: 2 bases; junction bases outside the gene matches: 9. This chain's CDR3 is CSAEGQQINTEAFF. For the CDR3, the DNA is TGCAGTGCGGAGGGACAGCAGATAAACACTGAAGCTTTCTTT.

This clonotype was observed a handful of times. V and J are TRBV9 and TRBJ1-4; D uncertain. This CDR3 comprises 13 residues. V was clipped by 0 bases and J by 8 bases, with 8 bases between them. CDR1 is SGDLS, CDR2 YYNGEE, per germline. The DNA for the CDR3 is TGTGCCAGCAGCGTAGCTAACGGAGAAAAACTGTTTTTT. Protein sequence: CASSVANGEKLFF.

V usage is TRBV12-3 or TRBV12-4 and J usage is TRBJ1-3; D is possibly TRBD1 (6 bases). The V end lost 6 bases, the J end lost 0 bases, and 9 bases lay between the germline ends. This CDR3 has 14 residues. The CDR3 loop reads CASRRDTSGNTIYF. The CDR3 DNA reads TGTGCCAGCAGACGGGACACCTCTGGAAACACCATATATTTT.

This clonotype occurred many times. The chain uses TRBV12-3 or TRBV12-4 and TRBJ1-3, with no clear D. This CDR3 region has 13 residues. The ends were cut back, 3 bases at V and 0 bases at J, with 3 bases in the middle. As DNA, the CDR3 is TGTGCCAGCAGTTTCAGCTCTGGAAACACCATATATTTT. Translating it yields CASSFSSGNTIYF.

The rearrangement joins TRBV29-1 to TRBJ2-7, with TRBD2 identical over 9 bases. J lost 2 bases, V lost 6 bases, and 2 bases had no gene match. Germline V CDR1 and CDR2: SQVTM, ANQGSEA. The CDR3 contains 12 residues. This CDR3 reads CSVSGGTYEQYF. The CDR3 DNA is TGCAGCGTGAGCGGGGGGACCTACGAGCAGTACTTC.

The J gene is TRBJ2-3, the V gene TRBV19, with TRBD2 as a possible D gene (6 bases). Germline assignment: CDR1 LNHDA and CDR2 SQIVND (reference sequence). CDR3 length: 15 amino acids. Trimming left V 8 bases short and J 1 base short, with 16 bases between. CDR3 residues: CASRILGEGTDTQYF. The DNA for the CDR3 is TGTGCCAGTCGAATCCTTGGGGAGGGCACAGATACGCAGTATTTT.